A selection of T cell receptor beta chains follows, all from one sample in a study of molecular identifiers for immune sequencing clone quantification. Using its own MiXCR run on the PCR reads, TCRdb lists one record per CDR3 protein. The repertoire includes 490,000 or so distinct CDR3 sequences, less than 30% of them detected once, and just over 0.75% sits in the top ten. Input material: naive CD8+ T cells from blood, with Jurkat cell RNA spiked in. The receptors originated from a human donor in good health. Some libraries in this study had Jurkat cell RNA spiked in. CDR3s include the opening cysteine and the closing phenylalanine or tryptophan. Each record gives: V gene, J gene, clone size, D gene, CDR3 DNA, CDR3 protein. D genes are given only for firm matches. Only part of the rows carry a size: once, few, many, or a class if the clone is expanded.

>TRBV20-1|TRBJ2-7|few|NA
TGCAGTGCTAGAGATAGGCAGGGTCTCGCCTACGAGCAGTACTTC
CSARDRQGLAYEQYF
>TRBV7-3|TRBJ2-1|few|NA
TGTGCCAGCAGCCTACCCGGTCTGGGGGGCAATGAGCAGTTCTTC
CASSLPGLGGNEQFF
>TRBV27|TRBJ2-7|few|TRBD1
TGTGCCAGCAGTTTAGGAGGGACAGGTTTCAACGAGCAGTACTTC
CASSLGGTGFNEQYF
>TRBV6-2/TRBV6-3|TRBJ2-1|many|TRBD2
TGTGCCAGCAGGCTAGCGCGGGGGGAGCAGTTCTTC
CASRLARGEQFF
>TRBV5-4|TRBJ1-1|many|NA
TGTGCCAGCAGATCATTCGGGGGCCCAAACACTGAAGCTTTCTTT
CASRSFGGPNTEAFF
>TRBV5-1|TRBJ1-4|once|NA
TGCGCCAGCTGCCTCGGTGTCGGAGCCGATGATGAGAGACTGTTTTTT
CASCLGVGADDERLFF
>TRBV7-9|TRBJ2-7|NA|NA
TGTGCCAGCAGCCCAGAGGGGGAGTCCTACGAGCAGTACTTC
CASSPEGESYEQYF
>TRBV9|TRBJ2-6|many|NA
TGTGCCAGCAGCGCGACGGTCTCTGGGGCCAACGTCCTGACTTTC
CASSATVSGANVLTF
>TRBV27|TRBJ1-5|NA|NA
TGTGCCAGCAGTCTGCTGGGGGATAGCAATCAGCCCCAGCATTTT
CASSLLGDSNQPQHF
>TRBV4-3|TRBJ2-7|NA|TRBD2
TGCGCCAGCAGCCAAGGAGAGGCAACTAGCGGGACCTACGAGCAGTACTTC
CASSQGEATSGTYEQYF
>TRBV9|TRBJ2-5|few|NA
TGTGCCAGCAGCGTAGTAGGGTTTGATCCAGAAGAGACCCAGTACTTC
CASSVVGFDPEETQYF
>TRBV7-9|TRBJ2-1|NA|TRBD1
TGTGCCAGCAGCTTAGTGGGACAGGGTTACAATGAGCAGTTCTTC
CASSLVGQGYNEQFF
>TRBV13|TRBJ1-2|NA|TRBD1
TGTGCCAGCAGCTCTACCGACAGGGGGCTCTACACCTTC
CASSSTDRGLYTF
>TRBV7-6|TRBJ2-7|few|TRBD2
TGTGCCAGCAGCTTAGAACCAGCGGGAGGGTCCTACGAGCAGTACTTC
CASSLEPAGGSYEQYF
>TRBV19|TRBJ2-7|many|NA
TGTGCCAGTAGTATCGGGTCTCCCTCCTACGAGCAGTACTTC
CASSIGSPSYEQYF
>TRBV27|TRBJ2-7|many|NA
TGTGCCAGCAGTTTAAGTCCAGCCTACGAGCAGTACTTC
CASSLSPAYEQYF
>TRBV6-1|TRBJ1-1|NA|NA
TGTGCCAGCAGTGAAAGGGGAGGACACCCGAACACTGAAGCTTTCTTT
CASSERGGHPNTEAFF
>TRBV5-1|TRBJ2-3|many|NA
TGCGCCAGCAAGGGCGGGACTAGCACAGATACGCAGTATTTT
CASKGGTSTDTQYF
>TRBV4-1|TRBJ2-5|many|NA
TGCGCCAGCAGCCGAGTCAGGGTTTCTTACCAAGAGACCCAGTACTTC
CASSRVRVSYQETQYF
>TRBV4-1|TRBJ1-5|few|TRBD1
TGCGCCAGCAGCCAAACATTTGGTCAGGGGGTTCAGCCCCAGCATTTT
CASSQTFGQGVQPQHF
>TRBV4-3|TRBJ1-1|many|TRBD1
TGCGCCAGCAGCCAAGATCTTGCGGCAGGGGGCCCGGTGACTGAAGCTTTCTTT
CASSQDLAAGGPVTEAFF
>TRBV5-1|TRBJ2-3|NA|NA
TGCGCCAGCAGCTTGGACTGGAACACAGATACGCAGTATTTT
CASSLDWNTDTQYF
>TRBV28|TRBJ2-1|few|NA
TGTGCCAGCAGTTCCACGGGCTACTACAATGAGCAGTTCTTC
CASSSTGYYNEQFF
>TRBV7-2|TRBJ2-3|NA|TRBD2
TGTGCCAGCAGCTTCTCAAGGCCGACTAGCGGGACCGTCCCAGATACGCAGTATTTT
CASSFSRPTSGTVPDTQYF
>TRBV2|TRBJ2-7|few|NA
TGTGCCAGCCTTGGACAGCATGACGAGCAGTACTTC
CASLGQHDEQYF
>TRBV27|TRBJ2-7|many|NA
TGTGCCAGCAGTGGACAGAGCTACGAGCAGTACTTC
CASSGQSYEQYF
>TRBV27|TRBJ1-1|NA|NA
TGTGCCAGCAGTTTTGCGGGGATGAACACTGAAGCTTTCTTT
CASSFAGMNTEAFF
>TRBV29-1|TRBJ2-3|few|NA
TGCAGCGTTGAACAACCCGAGTGGGAGAGCCCTACAGATACGCAGTATTTT
CSVEQPEWESPTDTQYF
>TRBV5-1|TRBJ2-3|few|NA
TGCGCCAGCCTTACTGCGAGCACAGATACGCAGTATTTT
CASLTASTDTQYF
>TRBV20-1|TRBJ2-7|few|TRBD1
TGCAGTGCTAGAGATAAGGGACAGGCGACTTACGAGCAGTACTTC
CSARDKGQATYEQYF
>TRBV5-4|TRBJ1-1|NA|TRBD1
TGTGCCATGTTACAGGGGGCGAACACTGAAGCTTTCTTT
CAMLQGANTEAFF
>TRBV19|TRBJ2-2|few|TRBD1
TGTGCCAGTAGTAGCGGACAGGGCCTTCTAACCGGGGAGCTGTTTTTT
CASSSGQGLLTGELFF
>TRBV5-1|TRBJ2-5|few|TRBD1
TGCGCCAGCAGCTTGGGTGAAAGACAGGGCTTTTTGGAGGCCCAGTACTTC
CASSLGERQGFLEAQYF
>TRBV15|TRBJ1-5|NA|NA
TGTGCCACCAGCAGAGTTGGGGACTATCAGCCCCAGCATTTT
CATSRVGDYQPQHF
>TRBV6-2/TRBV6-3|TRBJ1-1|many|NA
TGTGCCACCAGCCGCATAACTGAAGCTTTCTTT
CATSRITEAFF
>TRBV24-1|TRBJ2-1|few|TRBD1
TGTGCCACCAGTGATTACAGGGGTCCCGACTCCTACAATGAGCAGTTCTTC
CATSDYRGPDSYNEQFF
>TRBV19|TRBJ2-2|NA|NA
TGTGCCAGTAGTACCAAGACAGGAGGAAACACCGGGGAGCTGTTTTTT
CASSTKTGGNTGELFF
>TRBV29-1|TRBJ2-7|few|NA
TGCAGCGTTGTTAGGACAGCAAACTACGAGCAGTACTTC
CSVVRTANYEQYF